What follows is one T cell receptor (beta chain) and its context. This specimen belongs to a study of blood T cell repertoires in COVID-19. Study at large: Samples of COVID-19 (acute and convalescent) were obtained from the United States, Italy and Spain. PBMCs, B-cell-depleted T cells, or T cells were the source of the cDNA or gDNA that made up the material.

Here immunoSEQ multiplex PCR was the method, and the copy in TCRdb shows in-frame clones only, minus some. The sample holds 200,000 to 250,000 clones, about nine tenths seen once. The sequence was collected from a woman aged 25-40 years with acute COVID-19. Material: PBMCs or T cells enriched from blood (not recorded which).

The CDR3 reads CASSEFGSSNYGYTF. The CDR3 DNA reads TGTGCCAGCAGTGAATTTGGCAGTTCTAACTATGGCTACACCTTC. The chain recombines TRBV25-1 with TRBJ1-2, with D hard to call. Germline assignment: CDR1 MGHDK and CDR2 SYGVNS. The CDR3 sequence is 15 residues long. The ends were cut back, 1 base at V and 0 bases at J, with 9 bases in the middle.